One and the same sample provided the 19 T cell receptor beta chains below, sequenced in a study of cytomegalovirus exposure and HLA in healthy donors. Primers included in the PCR were 60 Vbeta and 13 Jbeta primers. Repertoires were generated with immunoSEQ multiplex PCR, while TCRdb's copy carries only in-frame clones and drops some. This table has fewer than 200,000 clones, roughly 80% appearing once. Sequencing input: PBMCs. These receptor sequences come from a woman aged 25 to 39 in good health and CMV-seropositive.

This clone appeared a single time. The rearrangement joins TRBV7-6 to TRBJ1-3, with D maybe TRBD1 (5 bases). V dropped 5 bases and J dropped 2 bases, with 13 bases sitting between them. Germline V gives CDR1 SGHVS, CDR2 FNYEAQ. The CDR3 is 15 amino acids. CDR3 amino acids: CASSPAGRAGNTIYF. CDR3 in DNA: TGTGCCAGCAGCCCGGCCGGCAGGGCTGGAAACACCATATATTTT.

The V gene is TRBV4-1, the J gene TRBJ2-6, with TRBD2 identical over 8 bases. The CDR3 is 19 residues long. The germline V gene encodes CDR1 MGHRA and CDR2 YSYEKL. Trimming took 4 bases from V and 4 from J; bases not matched to a gene: 15. DNA of the CDR3: TGCGCCAGCAGCCTTCGACAGGCCCCCGGGGGGGGAGGGGCCAACGTCCTGACTTTC. Its translation is CASSLRQAPGGGGANVLTF.

The chain employs TRBV27 and TRBJ1-1; 9 bases align to TRBD1. V lost 3 bases to trimming and J lost 4 bases; unmatched junction nucleotides: 9. Germline CDR1 MNHEY, CDR2 SMNVEV (reference sequence). This CDR3 has 16 residues. The CDR3 loop is CASSLWTGAGGTEAFF. In nucleotides, the CDR3 is TGTGCCAGCAGTTTGTGGACAGGGGCCGGAGGCACTGAAGCTTTCTTT.

The rearrangement links TRBV29-1 to TRBJ1-1, with a possible D match to TRBD1 (5 bases). V dropped 6 bases and J dropped 3 bases, with 14 bases sitting between them. The CDR3 loop spans 13 amino acids. In germline, CDR1 is SQVTM, CDR2 ANQGSEA. The CDR3 coding sequence is TGCAGCGTCGCGGGGGATTGGGACACTGAAGCTTTCTTT. Translated: CSVAGDWDTEAFF.

This chain links TRBV6-1 with TRBJ1-3, with no clear D. This CDR3 spans 17 amino acids. Looked up from germline, CDR1 is MNHNS and CDR2 is SASEGT. V was clipped by 2 bases and J by 4 bases, with 18 bases between them. The CDR3 spells CASSEILGSLLGNTIYF. CDR3 DNA: TGTGCCAGCAGTGAAATCTTGGGCAGCCTGCTCGGAAACACCATATATTTT.

This clone was picked up a small number of times. The chain has TRBV5-4 and TRBJ2-5; the D gene is possibly TRBD1 (6 bases). V was clipped by 2 bases and J by 1 base, with 9 bases between them. The CDR3 runs to 14 residues. The germline gives CDR1 SGHNT, CDR2 YYREEE (reference sequence). CDR3 in amino acids: CASSLETGQETQYF. DNA for the CDR3: TGTGCCAGCAGCTTAGAGACAGGCCAAGAGACCCAGTACTTC.

The rearrangement links TRBV9 to TRBJ1-5; no reliable D call. This CDR3 has 14 amino acids. Germline-derived CDR1 and CDR2 are SGDLS and YYNGEE. V gave up 2 bases and J gave up 6 bases, with 12 bases separating them. As DNA, the CDR3 is TGTGCCAGCAGCGTCGGTCCCTCTGGTCAGCCCCAGCATTTT. Translated, it gives CASSVGPSGQPQHF.

The gene calls are TRBV28 and TRBJ1-5, with a possible D match to TRBD1 (5 bases). Per germline, CDR1 MDHEN and CDR2 SYDVKM. Trimming removed 8 bases at V and 0 bases at J, with 17 bases between. This CDR3 is built from 16 residues. CDR3: CASGGRGEYSNQPQHF. The CDR3 nucleotides read TGTGCCAGCGGGGGTCGGGGGGAATATAGCAATCAGCCCCAGCATTTT.

The chain has TRBV19 and TRBJ1-6; 10 nucleotides match TRBD1. The germline gives CDR1 LNHDA, CDR2 SQIVND (reference sequence). V lost 4 bases, J lost 12 bases, and 9 bases stayed unmatched. The CDR3 is 15 residues long. The CDR3 loop reads CASSTLPGQGIPLHF. The DNA for the CDR3 is TGTGCCAGTAGTACCTTACCGGGACAGGGGATACCCCTCCACTTT.

This clone turned up a few times. The rearrangement links TRBV28 to TRBJ1-1; D is possibly TRBD1 (5 bases). The germline V gene encodes CDR1 MDHEN and CDR2 SYDVKM. Trimming cost V 6 bases and J 7 bases, with 18 bases left between them. The CDR3 is made up of 14 amino acids. The CDR3 spells CASSPLGGAGEAFF. The CDR3 nucleotides read TGTGCCAGCAGCCCACTTGGAGGGGCTGGTGAAGCTTTCTTT.

This clone was counted only a few times. The chain is built from TRBV6-6 and TRBJ2-2; 8 bases align to TRBD1. This CDR3 has 14 residues. Looked up from germline, CDR1 is MNHNY and CDR2 is SVGAGI (reference sequence). V lost 6 bases and J lost 7; bases outside the gene matches: 7. The CDR3 here is CASRRQGAVGELFF. CDR3 sequence (DNA): TGTGCCAGCAGGCGGCAGGGGGCGGTCGGGGAGCTGTTTTTT.

V gene TRBV7-9 combines with J gene TRBJ2-1, with D possibly matching TRBD2 (5 bases). The V gene's germline CDR1 is SEHNR and CDR2 FQNEAQ (reference sequence). V gave up 5 bases and J gave up 11 bases, with 10 bases separating them. The CDR3 has 11 residues. The CDR3 loop is CASSLTSKQFF. The CDR3 coding sequence is TGTGCCAGCAGCCTCACTAGTAAGCAGTTCTTC.

The CDR3: CASSQSPGGSNQPQHF. In nucleotides, the CDR3 is TGTGCCAGCAGCCAATCTCCAGGGGGGAGCAATCAGCCCCAGCATTTT. This chain uses TRBV16 with TRBJ1-5, with TRBD1 identical over 7 bases. The CDR3 is 16 residues long. Germline CDR1 reads KGHSY; CDR2 reads FQNENV. The trim removed 0 bases at V and 1 base at J, leaving 3 bases unmatched.

J is TRBJ2-3 and V is TRBV7-2, with 11 bases lining up with TRBD2. The V gene's germline CDR1 is SGHTA and CDR2 FQGNSA. This CDR3 is built from 15 residues. Losses at the gene ends were 3 bases for V and 5 bases for J; bases not matched to a gene: 4. The CDR3 protein is CASSFLTSGVDTQYF. For the CDR3, the DNA is TGTGCCAGCAGCTTCCTGACTAGCGGGGTAGATACGCAGTATTTT.

This chain links TRBV7-2 with TRBJ2-2, with D possibly matching TRBD2 (6 bases). Trimming removed 2 bases from V and 7 bases from J, with 14 bases in between. There are 15 residues in the CDR3. Looked up from germline, CDR1 is SGHTA and CDR2 is FQGNSA. The CDR3 sequence: CASSLSRGRYGELFF. The CDR3 DNA sequence: TGTGCCAGCAGCTTATCGCGGGGAAGGTACGGGGAGCTGTTTTTT.

This chain uses TRBV5-1 with TRBJ1-6, with 7 bases fitting TRBD1. Germline lookup yields CDR1 SGHRS and CDR2 YFSETQ. The CDR3 consists of 15 residues. V was pared by 4 bases and J by 7 bases, with 8 bases of the junction left unmatched. Here the CDR3 DNA reads TGCGCCAGCAGCCGTGGGACAGACATAAATTCACCCCTCCACTTT. This codes for CASSRGTDINSPLHF. Filled out from reference TRBV5-1 and TRBJ1-6, the complete variable domain reads KAGVTQTPRYLIKTRGQQVTLSCSPISGHRSVSWYQQTPGQGLQFLFEYFSETQRNKGNFPGRFSGRQFSNSRSEMNVSTLELGDSALYLCASSRGTDINSPLHFGNGTRLTVT.

V gene TRBV7-3 combines with J gene TRBJ1-2; weak D call: TRBD1 (6 bases). This CDR3 spans 16 amino acids. CDR1 SGHTA and CDR2 FQGTGA come from the germline V gene. The V gene lost 4 bases and the J gene lost 4 bases, with 19 bases spanning the gap. The CDR3 loop reads CASSSEVGRGVYGYTF. CDR3 DNA sequence: TGTGCCAGCAGCTCCGAAGTCGGGAGGGGGGTCTATGGCTACACCTTC.

This rearrangement joins TRBV15 to TRBJ1-1, with a weak D call TRBD1 (5 bases). V was trimmed by 0 bases and J by 5 bases, leaving 19 bases between them. CDR1 is LNHNV and CDR2 is YYDKDF in the germline V gene (reference sequence). This CDR3 is 17 amino acids long. CDR3 nucleotide sequence: TGTGCCACCAGCAGAGATGATATTCGGGGGAGGTTGACTGAAGCTTTCTTT. Protein sequence: CATSRDDIRGRLTEAFF.

The chain is built from TRBV6-5 and TRBJ1-2, with D hard to call. Germline V gives CDR1 MNHEY, CDR2 SVGAGI. The CDR3 contains 14 residues. V was trimmed by 0 bases and J by 8 bases, leaving 13 bases between them. The CDR3 nucleotides read TGTGCCAGCAGTTACTCGTCCGGGAGAGGAGGCTACACCTTC. It is translated as CASSYSSGRGGYTF.